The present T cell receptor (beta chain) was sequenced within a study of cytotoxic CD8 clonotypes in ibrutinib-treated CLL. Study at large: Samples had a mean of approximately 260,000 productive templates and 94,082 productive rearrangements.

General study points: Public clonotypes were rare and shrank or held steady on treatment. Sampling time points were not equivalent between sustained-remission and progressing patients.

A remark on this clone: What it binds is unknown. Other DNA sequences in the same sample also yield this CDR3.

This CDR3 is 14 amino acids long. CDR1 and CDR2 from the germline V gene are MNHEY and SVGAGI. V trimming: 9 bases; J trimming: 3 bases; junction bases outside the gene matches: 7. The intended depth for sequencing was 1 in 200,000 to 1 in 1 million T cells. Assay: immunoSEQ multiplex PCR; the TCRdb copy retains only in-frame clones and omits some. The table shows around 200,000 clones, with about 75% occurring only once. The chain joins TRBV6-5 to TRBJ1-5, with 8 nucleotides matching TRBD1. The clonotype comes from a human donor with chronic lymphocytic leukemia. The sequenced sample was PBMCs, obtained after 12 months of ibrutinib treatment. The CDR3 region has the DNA TGTGCCAGTAGCCGGACAGGGTCCAATCAGCCCCAGCATTTT. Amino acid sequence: CASSRTGSNQPQHF.